A selection of T cell receptor beta chains follows, all from one sample in a study of blood T cell repertoires in COVID-19. TCRdb's table, derived via immunoSEQ multiplex PCR, lists solely in-frame clones and lacks some. The data hold tens of thousands of clones, with around three quarters observed a single time. The sequenced material came from peripheral blood. These receptors all stem from a human donor in a cohort sampled during active COVID-19. Each CDR3 is given with its conserved first and last residue. Each record gives: CDR3 length, J gene, clone size, D gene, V gene, CDR3 DNA, CDR3 protein. A D gene is named only where the DNA matches it firmly. Clone size appears in some rows only: once, few, many, or a class for an expanded clone.

cdr3_length: 15
j_call: TRBJ1-6
clone_size: NA
d_call: NA
v_call: TRBV28
cdr3_nt: TGTGCCAGCAGTTTAGGTGTCAGGGGTAGTTCACCCCTCCACTTT
cdr3_aa: CASSLGVRGSSPLHF

cdr3_length: 13
j_call: TRBJ2-7
clone_size: once
d_call: TRBD2
v_call: TRBV27
cdr3_nt: TGTGCCACCGGGCCAGCGGGACCCTACGAGCAGTACTTC
cdr3_aa: CATGPAGPYEQYF

cdr3_length: 17
j_call: TRBJ2-1
clone_size: NA
d_call: TRBD2
v_call: TRBV15
cdr3_nt: TGTGCCACCAGCAGAGATCCCCTAGCGGGGGCGTACAATGAGCAGTTCTTC
cdr3_aa: CATSRDPLAGAYNEQFF

cdr3_length: 13
j_call: TRBJ1-5
clone_size: few
d_call: NA
v_call: TRBV2
cdr3_nt: TGTGCCAGCAGGTATGAGAGCAATCAGCCCCAGCATTTT
cdr3_aa: CASRYESNQPQHF

cdr3_length: 14
j_call: TRBJ1-4
clone_size: NA
d_call: NA
v_call: TRBV19
cdr3_nt: TGTGCCAGTAGTAAGGTCGGAGGGGATGAAAAACTGTTTTTT
cdr3_aa: CASSKVGGDEKLFF

cdr3_length: 16
j_call: TRBJ2-1
clone_size: NA
d_call: TRBD2
v_call: TRBV4-2
cdr3_nt: TGTGCCAGCAGCCGCTTGGGGGGGAAGAACTACAATGAGCAGTTCTTC
cdr3_aa: CASSRLGGKNYNEQFF

cdr3_length: 17
j_call: TRBJ2-1
clone_size: NA
d_call: TRBD2
v_call: TRBV7-8
cdr3_nt: TGTGCCAGCAGCCTCGACCGGACTAGCGGAATGGTGGGTGAGCAGTTCTTC
cdr3_aa: CASSLDRTSGMVGEQFF

cdr3_length: 13
j_call: TRBJ1-1
clone_size: once
d_call: NA
v_call: TRBV5-8
cdr3_nt: TGTGCCAGCAGCTTGTACGGGGGCACTGAAGCTTTCTTT
cdr3_aa: CASSLYGGTEAFF

cdr3_length: 14
j_call: TRBJ2-7
clone_size: NA
d_call: TRBD2
v_call: TRBV30
cdr3_nt: TGTGCCTGGAGTCCGGGAGGATGGGGGGGAGAGCAGTACTTC
cdr3_aa: CAWSPGGWGGEQYF

cdr3_length: 15
j_call: TRBJ2-2
clone_size: NA
d_call: NA
v_call: TRBV7-6
cdr3_nt: TGTGCCAGCAGCTTTAGCAGGAGGTCGGCCGGGGAGCTGTTTTTT
cdr3_aa: CASSFSRRSAGELFF

cdr3_length: 12
j_call: TRBJ2-7
clone_size: few
d_call: NA
v_call: TRBV18
cdr3_nt: TGTGCCAGCTCACCGCAGAACTACGAGCAGTACTTC
cdr3_aa: CASSPQNYEQYF

cdr3_length: 19
j_call: TRBJ2-6
clone_size: NA
d_call: NA
v_call: TRBV5-1
cdr3_nt: TGCGCCAGCAGCTCCTTTTCGGGGTCCAGCAGCGCTGGGGCCAACGTCCTGACTTTC
cdr3_aa: CASSSFSGSSSAGANVLTF

cdr3_length: 12
j_call: TRBJ1-3
clone_size: NA
d_call: NA
v_call: TRBV29-1
cdr3_nt: TGCAGCGTTGTTAGCTCTGGAAACACCATATATTTT
cdr3_aa: CSVVSSGNTIYF

cdr3_length: 14
j_call: TRBJ2-1
clone_size: NA
d_call: NA
v_call: TRBV5-5
cdr3_nt: TGTGCCAGCAGCTTTGGCTCCTCCTACAATGAGCAGTTCTTC
cdr3_aa: CASSFGSSYNEQFF

cdr3_length: 12
j_call: TRBJ2-1
clone_size: NA
d_call: TRBD1
v_call: TRBV3-1/TRBV3-2
cdr3_nt: TGTGCCAGCAGCTTACAGGGGAATGAGCAGTTCTTC
cdr3_aa: CASSLQGNEQFF

cdr3_length: 14
j_call: TRBJ1-5
clone_size: few
d_call: TRBD1
v_call: TRBV2
cdr3_nt: TGTGCCAGCAAACTCAGGGGGCTTTTCCAGCCCCAGCATTTT
cdr3_aa: CASKLRGLFQPQHF

cdr3_length: 11
j_call: TRBJ2-7
clone_size: once
d_call: TRBD2
v_call: TRBV28
cdr3_nt: TGTGCCAGCGGGGGGGCCTACGAGCAGTACTTC
cdr3_aa: CASGGAYEQYF

cdr3_length: 18
j_call: TRBJ2-3
clone_size: NA
d_call: TRBD2
v_call: TRBV4-3
cdr3_nt: TGCGCCAGCAGCCCTGCCAGCGGGAGAGGGGTTCGTGGAGATACGCAGTATTTT
cdr3_aa: CASSPASGRGVRGDTQYF

cdr3_length: 15
j_call: TRBJ2-7
clone_size: NA
d_call: NA
v_call: TRBV9
cdr3_nt: TGTGCCAGCAGCCCAGAGGGGGGGCGGGGTTGGGAGCAGTACTTC
cdr3_aa: CASSPEGGRGWEQYF

cdr3_length: 13
j_call: TRBJ1-4
clone_size: few
d_call: NA
v_call: TRBV28
cdr3_nt: TGTGCCACCGCGGGGGGGGTCGGGGATAAACTGTTTTTT
cdr3_aa: CATAGGVGDKLFF

cdr3_length: 16
j_call: TRBJ2-1
clone_size: once
d_call: TRBD2
v_call: TRBV5-4
cdr3_nt: TGTGCCAGCGCACCGTCGGGAGGGGGTTCCTACAATGAGCAGTTCTTC
cdr3_aa: CASAPSGGGSYNEQFF

cdr3_length: 12
j_call: TRBJ2-1
clone_size: NA
d_call: NA
v_call: TRBV11-2
cdr3_nt: TGTGCCAGCAGTCACTATACAAAAGAGCAGTTCTTC
cdr3_aa: CASSHYTKEQFF

cdr3_length: 11
j_call: TRBJ2-7
clone_size: NA
d_call: TRBD2
v_call: TRBV5-5
cdr3_nt: TGTGCCAGTAAAGCGGGGAGCGAGCAGTACTTC
cdr3_aa: CASKAGSEQYF

cdr3_length: 15
j_call: TRBJ1-1
clone_size: NA
d_call: TRBD1
v_call: TRBV5-6
cdr3_nt: TGTGCCAGCAGCCTCGATACAGGGGTAATAGCCGAAGCTTTCTTT
cdr3_aa: CASSLDTGVIAEAFF

cdr3_length: 15
j_call: TRBJ2-7
clone_size: NA
d_call: TRBD2
v_call: TRBV19
cdr3_nt: TGTGCCAGTAGTAGGGGACTAGCGGGTGGCGGAGAGCAGTACTTC
cdr3_aa: CASSRGLAGGGEQYF

cdr3_length: 17
j_call: TRBJ1-2
clone_size: NA
d_call: TRBD1
v_call: TRBV4-3
cdr3_nt: TGCGCCAGCAGCCAAGATTACAGGGACAGGGGGCGTTATGGCTACACCTTC
cdr3_aa: CASSQDYRDRGRYGYTF

cdr3_length: 15
j_call: TRBJ2-7
clone_size: NA
d_call: NA
v_call: TRBV6-5
cdr3_nt: TGTGCCAGCAGTTACTCGGGGGGAGACACCTACGAGCAGTACTTC
cdr3_aa: CASSYSGGDTYEQYF

cdr3_length: 13
j_call: TRBJ1-1
clone_size: few
d_call: NA
v_call: TRBV15
cdr3_nt: TGTGCCACCAGCGCCCGGAGTAACACTGAAGCTTTCTTT
cdr3_aa: CATSARSNTEAFF

cdr3_length: 16
j_call: TRBJ2-4
clone_size: NA
d_call: NA
v_call: TRBV6-5
cdr3_nt: TGTGCCAGCAGTTACTCTGAACGGAGAGCGAAAAACATTCAGTACTTC
cdr3_aa: CASSYSERRAKNIQYF

cdr3_length: 17
j_call: TRBJ2-1
clone_size: NA
d_call: NA
v_call: TRBV27
cdr3_nt: TGTGCCAGCAGTTCCATATCCTCCGGGACACAATACAATGAGCAGTTCTTC
cdr3_aa: CASSSISSGTQYNEQFF